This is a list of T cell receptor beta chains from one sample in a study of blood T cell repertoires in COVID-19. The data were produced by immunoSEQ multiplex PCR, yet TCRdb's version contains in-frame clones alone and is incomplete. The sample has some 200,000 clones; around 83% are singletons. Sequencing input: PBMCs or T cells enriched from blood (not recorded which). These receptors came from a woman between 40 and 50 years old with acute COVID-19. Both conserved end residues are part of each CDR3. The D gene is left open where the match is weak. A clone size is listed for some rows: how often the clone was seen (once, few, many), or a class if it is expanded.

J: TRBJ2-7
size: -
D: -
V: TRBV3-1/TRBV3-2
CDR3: CASSQLGKLPYEQYF
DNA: TGTGCCAGCAGCCAACTGGGCAAGCTTCCCTACGAGCAGTACTTC

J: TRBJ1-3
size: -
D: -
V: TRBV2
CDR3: CASSPGRSSGNTIYF
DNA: TGTGCCAGCAGTCCGGGTCGTAGCTCTGGAAACACCATATATTTT

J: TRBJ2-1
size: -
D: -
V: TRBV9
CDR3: CASSEGLAAYNEQFF
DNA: TGTGCCAGCAGCGAGGGATTAGCGGCTTACAATGAGCAGTTCTTC

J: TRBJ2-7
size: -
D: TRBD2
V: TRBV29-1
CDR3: CSVERRGESYEQYF
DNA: TGCAGCGTTGAAAGGCGGGGGGAGTCTTACGAGCAGTACTTC

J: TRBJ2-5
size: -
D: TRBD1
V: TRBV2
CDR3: CASIFGTGGETQYF
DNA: TGTGCCAGCATTTTCGGGACAGGGGGGGAGACCCAGTACTTC

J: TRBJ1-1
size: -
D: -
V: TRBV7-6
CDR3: CASSLGPDRGNTEAFF
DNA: TGTGCCAGCAGCTTAGGGCCCGACCGGGGGAACACTGAAGCTTTCTTT

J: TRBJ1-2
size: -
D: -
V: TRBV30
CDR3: CAWSQTVYGYTF
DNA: TGTGCCTGGAGTCAAACAGTCTATGGCTACACCTTC

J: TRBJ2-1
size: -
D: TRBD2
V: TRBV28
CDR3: CASSSQNPPGLAGGSSYNEQFF
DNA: TGTGCCAGCAGCTCGCAAAACCCCCCGGGACTAGCGGGAGGGAGCTCCTACAATGAGCAGTTCTTC

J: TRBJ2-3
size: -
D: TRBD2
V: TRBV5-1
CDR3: CASSLWTSGGDTQYF
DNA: TGCGCCAGCAGCTTATGGACTAGCGGTGGAGATACGCAGTATTTT

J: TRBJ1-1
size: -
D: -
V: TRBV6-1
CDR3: CASSERVNTEAFF
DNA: TGTGCCAGCAGTGAAAGAGTTAACACTGAAGCTTTCTTT

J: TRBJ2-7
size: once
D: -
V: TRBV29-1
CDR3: CSAIGHWSSYEQYF
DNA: TGCAGCGCCATCGGACACTGGAGCTCCTACGAGCAGTACTTC

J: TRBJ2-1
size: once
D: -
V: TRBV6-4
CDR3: CASTPTADSYNEQFF
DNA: TGTGCCAGCACCCCGACAGCTGATTCCTACAATGAGCAGTTCTTC

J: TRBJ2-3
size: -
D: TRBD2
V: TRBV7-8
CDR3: CASSVTSGAGYTSTDTQYF
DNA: TGTGCCAGCAGCGTGACTAGCGGGGCTGGTTACACTAGCACAGATACGCAGTATTTT

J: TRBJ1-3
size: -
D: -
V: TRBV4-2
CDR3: CASSQERTFSGNTIYF
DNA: TGTGCCAGCAGCCAAGAAAGGACATTCTCTGGAAACACCATATATTTT

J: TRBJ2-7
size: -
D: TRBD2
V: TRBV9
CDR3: CASSPGGRGTYEQYF
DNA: TGTGCCAGCAGCCCGGGGGGGCGGGGGACCTACGAGCAGTACTTC

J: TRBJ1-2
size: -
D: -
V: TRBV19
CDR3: CASRPTGYSDGYTF
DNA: TGTGCCAGTAGACCCACAGGGTATTCCGATGGCTACACCTTC

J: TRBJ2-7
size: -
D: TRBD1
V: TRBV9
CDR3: CASSVDAGTGVYEQYF
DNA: TGTGCCAGCAGCGTAGATGCGGGGACAGGGGTCTACGAGCAGTACTTC

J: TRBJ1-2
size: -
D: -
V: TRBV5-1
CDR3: CASSLELGRVDYGYTF
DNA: TGCGCCAGCAGCTTGGAATTAGGCAGGGTGGACTATGGCTACACCTTC

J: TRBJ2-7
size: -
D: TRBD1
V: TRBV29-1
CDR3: CSVGGTGSYEQYF
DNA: TGCAGCGTTGGAGGGACAGGGTCCTACGAGCAGTACTTC

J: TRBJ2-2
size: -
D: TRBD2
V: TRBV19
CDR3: CASSPPGLAGGTGELFF
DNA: TGTGCCAGTAGTCCCCCGGGACTAGCGGGAGGAACCGGGGAGCTGTTTTTT

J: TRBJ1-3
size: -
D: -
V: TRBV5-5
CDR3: CASSLDASSGNTIYF
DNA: TGTGCCAGCAGCTTGGATGCGTCCTCTGGAAACACCATATATTTT

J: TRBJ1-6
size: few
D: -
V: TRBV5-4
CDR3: CASSFGAGNSPLHF
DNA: TGTGCCAGCAGCTTTGGGGCAGGGAATTCACCCCTCCACTTT

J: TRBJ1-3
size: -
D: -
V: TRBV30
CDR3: CAWSAGFGNTIYF
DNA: TGTGCCTGGAGTGCAGGGTTTGGAAACACCATATATTTT

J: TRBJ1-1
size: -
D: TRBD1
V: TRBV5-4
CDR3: CASSSYRGNMNTEAFF
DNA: TGTGCCAGCAGCTCTTACAGGGGTAACATGAACACTGAAGCTTTCTTT

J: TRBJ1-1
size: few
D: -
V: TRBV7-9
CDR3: CASRPKTGNTEAFF
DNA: TGTGCCAGCCGCCCTAAGACGGGGAACACTGAAGCTTTCTTT

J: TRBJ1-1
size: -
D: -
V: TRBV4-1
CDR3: CASSQGGASVGTEAFF
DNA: TGCGCCAGCAGCCAAGGTGGGGCTTCGGTGGGCACTGAAGCTTTCTTT

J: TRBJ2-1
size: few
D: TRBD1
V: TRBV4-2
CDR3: CASSQRQGDEQFF
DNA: TGTGCCAGCAGCCAGAGACAGGGGGATGAGCAGTTCTTC

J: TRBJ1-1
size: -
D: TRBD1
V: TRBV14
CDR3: CASSPEDRVATEAFF
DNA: TGTGCCAGCAGCCCGGAGGACAGGGTCGCCACTGAAGCTTTCTTT

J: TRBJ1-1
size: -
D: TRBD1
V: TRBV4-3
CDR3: CASSPQHGPGGVTEAFF
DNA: TGCGCCAGCAGCCCACAGCACGGTCCAGGGGGCGTCACTGAAGCTTTCTTT

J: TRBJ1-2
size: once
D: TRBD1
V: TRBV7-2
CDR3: CASSLGQGALGYTF
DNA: TGTGCCAGCAGCTTGGGACAGGGGGCGCTTGGCTACACCTTC

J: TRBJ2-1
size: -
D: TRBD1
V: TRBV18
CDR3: CASSPDRGYNEQFF
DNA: TGTGCCAGCTCACCGGACAGGGGATACAATGAGCAGTTCTTC

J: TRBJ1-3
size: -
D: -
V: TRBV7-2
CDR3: CASSLQPSSGNTIYF
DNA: TGTGCCAGCAGCTTACAGCCTAGCTCTGGAAACACCATATATTTT

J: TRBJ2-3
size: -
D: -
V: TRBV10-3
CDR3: CAISGFLGGADTQYF
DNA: TGTGCCATCAGTGGGTTTTTAGGGGGGGCAGATACGCAGTATTTT

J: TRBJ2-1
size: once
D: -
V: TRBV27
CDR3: CASSLRLGEEDEQFF
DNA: TGTGCCAGCAGTTTACGTTTGGGTGAAGAGGATGAGCAGTTCTTC

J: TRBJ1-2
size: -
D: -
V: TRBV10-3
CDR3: CAAHPRAGIANYGYTF
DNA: TGTGCCGCCCACCCTCGGGCAGGGATAGCTAACTATGGCTACACCTTC

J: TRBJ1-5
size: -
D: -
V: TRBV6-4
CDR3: CASSDPGQNSNQPQHF
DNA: TGTGCCAGCAGTGACCCCGGACAAAATAGCAATCAGCCCCAGCATTTT

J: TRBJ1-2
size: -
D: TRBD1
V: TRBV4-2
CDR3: CASSQDRRGQGGWGYTF
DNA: TGTGCCAGCAGCCAAGATCGGCGCGGACAGGGGGGATGGGGCTACACCTTC

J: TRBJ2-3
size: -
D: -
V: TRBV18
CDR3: CASSPRGGSDTQYF
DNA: TGTGCCAGCTCACCACGTGGGGGGTCGGATACGCAGTATTTT

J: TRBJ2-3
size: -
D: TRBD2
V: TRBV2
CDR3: CASIRLAGLTTTDTQYF
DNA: TGTGCCAGCATTAGGCTAGCGGGACTTACAACCACAGATACGCAGTATTTT

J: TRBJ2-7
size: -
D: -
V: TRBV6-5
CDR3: CAAKAYGGVYEQYF
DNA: TGTGCCGCCAAGGCTTACGGTGGAGTCTACGAGCAGTACTTC

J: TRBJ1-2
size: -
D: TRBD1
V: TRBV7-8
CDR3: CASSLALQGGEHGYTF
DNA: TGTGCCAGCAGCTTAGCCCTACAGGGGGGGGAGCATGGCTACACCTTC

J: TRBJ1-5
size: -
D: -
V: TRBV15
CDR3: CATSRGGPNQPQHF
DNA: TGTGCCACCAGCAGAGGGGGCCCTAATCAGCCCCAGCATTTT

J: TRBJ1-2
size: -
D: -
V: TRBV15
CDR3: CATSSTGYGYTF
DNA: TGTGCCACCAGCTCGACGGGGTACGGCTACACCTTC

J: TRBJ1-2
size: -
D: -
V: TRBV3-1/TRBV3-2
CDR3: CASSYAFGTSSPNYGYTF
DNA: TGTGCCAGCAGCTATGCCTTCGGGACAAGTTCCCCTAACTATGGCTACACCTTC

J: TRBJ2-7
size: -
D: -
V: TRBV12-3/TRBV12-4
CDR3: CASSLGVGGEQYF
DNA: TGTGCCAGCAGTTTAGGCGTAGGGGGCGAGCAGTACTTC

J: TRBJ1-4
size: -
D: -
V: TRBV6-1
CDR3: CASSGYDEKLFF
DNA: TGTGCCAGCAGTGGCTATGATGAAAAACTGTTTTTT

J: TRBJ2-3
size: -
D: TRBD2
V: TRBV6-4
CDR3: CASSEGLASDTQYF
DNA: TGTGCCAGCAGTGAAGGACTAGCATCGGATACGCAGTATTTT

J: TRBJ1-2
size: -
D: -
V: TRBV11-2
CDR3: CASSPGTYYGYTF
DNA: TGTGCCAGCAGCCCAGGGACATACTATGGCTACACCTTC

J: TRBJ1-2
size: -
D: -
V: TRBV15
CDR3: CATRPQGNYGYTF
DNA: TGTGCCACCCGCCCACAGGGTAACTATGGCTACACCTTC

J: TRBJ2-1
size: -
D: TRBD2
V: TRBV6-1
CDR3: CASSGTSGAASYNEQFF
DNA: TGTGCCAGCAGTGGGACTAGCGGAGCCGCCTCCTACAATGAGCAGTTCTTC

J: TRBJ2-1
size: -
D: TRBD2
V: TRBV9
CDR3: CASSVGGGAGNEQFF
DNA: TGTGCCAGCAGCGTAGGCGGGGGGGCCGGGAATGAGCAGTTCTTC

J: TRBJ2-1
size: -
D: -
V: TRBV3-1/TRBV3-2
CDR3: CASSQVSDEQFF
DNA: TGTGCCAGCAGCCAAGTTTCGGATGAGCAGTTCTTC

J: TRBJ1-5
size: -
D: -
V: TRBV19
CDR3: CASSIGEGNQPQHF
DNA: TGTGCCAGTAGTATTGGGGAGGGCAATCAGCCCCAGCATTTT

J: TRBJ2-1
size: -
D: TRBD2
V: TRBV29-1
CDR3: CSVEDLASGRPVTLFF
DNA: TGCAGCGTTGAAGATCTAGCTAGCGGGAGGCCAGTTACCTTGTTCTTC